This T cell receptor (beta chain) was identified during a study of beta chain features in type 1 diabetes. Overall study results and limits: The similarity of naive, central memory and Treg TCRB repertoires appeared greater among patients than among healthy donors.

All of the isolated RNA was reverse transcribed, so expressed TCRB transcripts were sequenced. Each sample of naive, central memory or regulatory T cells had, on average, about 3.57 million reads. The protocol was immunoSEQ multiplex PCR, while the TCRdb copy is restricted to in-frame clones and leaves out a portion. There are around 290,000 clones in the sample; approximately 8.1% occur only once, and roughly 0.94% lies in the top ten. V lost 6 bases and J 2 bases, leaving 14 bases between the germline ends. The CDR3 sequence is 14 residues long. CDR1 and CDR2 (germline): MNHEY, SVGAGI. Notes on this clone: Its antigen is as yet unknown.

The source material was central memory CD4+ T cells from blood. The V and J genes are TRBV6-5 and TRBJ2-7; tentatively, D is TRBD1 (6 bases). The sequence was collected from a woman younger than 35 in good health. The DNA of the CDR3 is TGTGCCAGCAGCCCGAGGGGGTATCCCTACGAGCAGTACTTC. It translates to CASSPRGYPYEQYF.